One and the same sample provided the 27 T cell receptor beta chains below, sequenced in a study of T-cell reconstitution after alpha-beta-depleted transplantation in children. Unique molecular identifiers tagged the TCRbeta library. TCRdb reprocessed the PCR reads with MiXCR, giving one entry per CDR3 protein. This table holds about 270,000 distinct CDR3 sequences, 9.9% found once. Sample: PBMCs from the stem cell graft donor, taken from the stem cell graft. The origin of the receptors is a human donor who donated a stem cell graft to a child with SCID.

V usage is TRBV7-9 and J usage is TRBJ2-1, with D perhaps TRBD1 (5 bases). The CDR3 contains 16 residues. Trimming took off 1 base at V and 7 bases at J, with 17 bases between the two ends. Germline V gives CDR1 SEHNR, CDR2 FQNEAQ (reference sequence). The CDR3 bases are TGTGCCAGCAGCTTAGTTGTCAGGGTTGACGGGAATGAGCAGTTCTTC. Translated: CASSLVVRVDGNEQFF.

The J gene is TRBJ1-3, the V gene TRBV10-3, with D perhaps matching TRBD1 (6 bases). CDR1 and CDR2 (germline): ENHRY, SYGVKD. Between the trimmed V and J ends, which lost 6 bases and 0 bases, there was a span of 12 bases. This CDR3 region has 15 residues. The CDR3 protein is CAISQGGPSGNTIYF. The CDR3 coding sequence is TGTGCCATCAGCCAAGGGGGGCCCTCTGGAAACACCATATATTTT.

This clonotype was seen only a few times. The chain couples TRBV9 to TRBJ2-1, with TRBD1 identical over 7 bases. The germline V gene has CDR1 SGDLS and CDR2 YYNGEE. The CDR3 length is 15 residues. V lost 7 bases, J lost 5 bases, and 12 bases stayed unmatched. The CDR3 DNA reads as TGTGCCAGCGGGGGAAAGACAGGGTTCGACAATGAGCAGTTCTTC. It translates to CASGGKTGFDNEQFF.

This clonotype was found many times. The CDR3 protein is CAISPLGMAETQYF. CDR3 DNA sequence: TGTGCCATCAGTCCCCTGGGGATGGCTGAGACCCAGTACTTC. The chain employs TRBV10-3 and TRBJ2-5; D gene ambiguous. The V gene lost 5 bases and the J gene lost 5 bases, with 15 bases spanning the gap. This CDR3 contains 14 residues. Germline lookup yields CDR1 ENHRY and CDR2 SYGVKD.

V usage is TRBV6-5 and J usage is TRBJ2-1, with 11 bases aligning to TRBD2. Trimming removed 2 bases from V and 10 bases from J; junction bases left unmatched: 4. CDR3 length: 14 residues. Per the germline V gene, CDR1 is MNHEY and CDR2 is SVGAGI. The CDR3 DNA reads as TGTGCCAGCAGTTACCTAGCGGGGGGTGGCGAGCAGTTCTTC. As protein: CASSYLAGGGEQFF.

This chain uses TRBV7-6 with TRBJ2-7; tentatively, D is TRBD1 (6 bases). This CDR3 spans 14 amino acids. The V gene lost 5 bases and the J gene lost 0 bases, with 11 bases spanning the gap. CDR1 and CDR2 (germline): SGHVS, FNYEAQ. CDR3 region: CASSASGASYEQYF. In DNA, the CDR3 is TGTGCCAGCAGCGCATCAGGGGCCTCCTACGAGCAGTACTTC.

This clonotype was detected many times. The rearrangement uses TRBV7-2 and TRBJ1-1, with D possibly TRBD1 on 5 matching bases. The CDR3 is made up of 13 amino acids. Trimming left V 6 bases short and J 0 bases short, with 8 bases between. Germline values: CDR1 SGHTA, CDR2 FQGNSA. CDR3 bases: TGTGCCAGCAGGGACACGTTGAACACTGAAGCTTTCTTT. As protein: CASRDTLNTEAFF.

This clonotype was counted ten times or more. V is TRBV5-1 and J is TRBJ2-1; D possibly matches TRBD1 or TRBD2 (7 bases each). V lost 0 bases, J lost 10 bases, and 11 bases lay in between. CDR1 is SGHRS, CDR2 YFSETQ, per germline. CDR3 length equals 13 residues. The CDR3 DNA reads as TGCGCCAGCAGCTTGGGACAGGGAGGGGAGCAGTTCTTC. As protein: CASSLGQGGEQFF.

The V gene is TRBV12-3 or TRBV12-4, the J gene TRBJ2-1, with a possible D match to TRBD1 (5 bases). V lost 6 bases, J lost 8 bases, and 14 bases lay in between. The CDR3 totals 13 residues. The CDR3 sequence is CASRKQDWDEQFF. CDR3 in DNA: TGTGCCAGCAGAAAACAGGATTGGGATGAGCAGTTCTTC.

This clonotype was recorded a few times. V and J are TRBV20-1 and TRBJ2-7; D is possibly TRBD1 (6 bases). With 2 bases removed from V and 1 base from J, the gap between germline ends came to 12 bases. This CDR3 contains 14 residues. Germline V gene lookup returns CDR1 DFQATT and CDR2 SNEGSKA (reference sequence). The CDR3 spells CSARRGQNSYEQYF. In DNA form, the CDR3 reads TGCAGTGCTAGAAGAGGACAGAATTCCTACGAGCAGTACTTC.

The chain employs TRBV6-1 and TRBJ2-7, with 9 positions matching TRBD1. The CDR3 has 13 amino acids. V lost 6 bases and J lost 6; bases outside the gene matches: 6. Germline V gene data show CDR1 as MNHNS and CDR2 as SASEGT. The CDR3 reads CASRPGTGSEQYF. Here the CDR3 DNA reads TGTGCCAGCAGACCCGGGACAGGGAGCGAGCAGTACTTC.

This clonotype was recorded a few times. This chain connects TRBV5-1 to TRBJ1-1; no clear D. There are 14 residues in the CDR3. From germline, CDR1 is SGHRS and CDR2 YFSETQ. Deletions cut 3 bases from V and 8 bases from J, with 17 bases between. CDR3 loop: CASSSPVGKSEAFF. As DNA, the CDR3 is TGCGCCAGCAGCTCGCCTGTGGGGAAATCCGAAGCTTTCTTT.

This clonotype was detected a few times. The CDR3 region is CASSLFQGATGELFF. The CDR3 nucleotides read TGTGCCAGCAGTTTATTCCAGGGGGCGACCGGGGAGCTGTTTTTT. The chain joins TRBV27 to TRBJ2-2; 8 positions match TRBD1. The CDR3 contains 15 residues. Germline V gives CDR1 MNHEY, CDR2 SMNVEV (reference sequence). V shed 1 base and J 5 bases; nucleotides not matched to a gene: 3.

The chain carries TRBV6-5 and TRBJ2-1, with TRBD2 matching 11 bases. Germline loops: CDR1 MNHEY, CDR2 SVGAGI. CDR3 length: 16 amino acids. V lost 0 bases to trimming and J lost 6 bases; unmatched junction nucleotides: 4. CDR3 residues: CASSYSSSGGTNEQFF. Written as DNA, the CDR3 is TGTGCCAGCAGTTACTCATCTAGCGGGGGGACCAATGAGCAGTTCTTC.

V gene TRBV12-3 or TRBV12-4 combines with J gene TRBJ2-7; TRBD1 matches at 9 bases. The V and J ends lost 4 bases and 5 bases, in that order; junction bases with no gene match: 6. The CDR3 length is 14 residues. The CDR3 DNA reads TGTGCCAGCAGTTCATGGACAGGGGTAGACGAGCAGTACTTC. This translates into CASSSWTGVDEQYF.

DNA of the CDR3: TGCGCCAGCAAGACAGGACAGGGACCCTACGAGCAGTACTTC. Translated: CASKTGQGPYEQYF. The genes are TRBV5-1 and TRBJ2-7; the match to TRBD1 covers 8 bases. J was trimmed by 2 bases and V by 6 bases; bases with no gene match: 7. The CDR3 runs 14 residues. Germline V gene data show CDR1 as SGHRS and CDR2 as YFSETQ.

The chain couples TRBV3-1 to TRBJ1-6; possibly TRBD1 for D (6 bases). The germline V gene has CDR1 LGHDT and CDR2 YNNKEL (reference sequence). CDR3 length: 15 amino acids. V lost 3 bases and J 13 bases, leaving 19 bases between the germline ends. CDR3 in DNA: TGTGCCAGCAGCCATCAGGGGACCGGGGCGGCTCCCCTCCACTTT. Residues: CASSHQGTGAAPLHF.

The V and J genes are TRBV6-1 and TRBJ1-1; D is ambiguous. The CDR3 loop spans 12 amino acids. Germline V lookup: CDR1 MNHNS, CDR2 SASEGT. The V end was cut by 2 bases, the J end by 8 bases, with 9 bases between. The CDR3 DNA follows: TGTGCCAGCAGTGAATACAGACGAGAAGCTTTCTTT. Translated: CASSEYRREAFF.

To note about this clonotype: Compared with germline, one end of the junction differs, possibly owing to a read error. This CDR3 reads CASSPNSGTGGAKQYF. The CDR3 nucleotides are TGCGCTAGCAGCCCGAACTCCGGGACAGGGGGCGCGAAGCAGTACTTC. The chain employs TRBV5-1 and TRBJ2-7; 12 bases map to TRBD1. The CDR3 extends over 16 amino acids. The germline CDR1 and CDR2 sequences are SGHRS and YFSETQ.

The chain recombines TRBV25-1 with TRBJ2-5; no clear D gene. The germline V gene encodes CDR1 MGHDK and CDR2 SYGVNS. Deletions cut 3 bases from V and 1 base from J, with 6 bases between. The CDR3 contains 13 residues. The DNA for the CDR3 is TGTGCCAGCAGTGAGCTGACCCAAGAGACCCAGTACTTC. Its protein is CASSELTQETQYF.

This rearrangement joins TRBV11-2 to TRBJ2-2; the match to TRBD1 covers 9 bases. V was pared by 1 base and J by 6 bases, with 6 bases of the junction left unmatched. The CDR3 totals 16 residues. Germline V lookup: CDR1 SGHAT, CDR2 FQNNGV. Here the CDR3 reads CASSLGTGVLPGELFF. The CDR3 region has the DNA TGTGCCAGCAGCTTAGGGACAGGGGTGCTACCCGGGGAGCTGTTTTTT. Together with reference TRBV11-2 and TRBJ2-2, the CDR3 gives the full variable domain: EAGVAQSPRYKIIEKRQSVAFWCNPISGHATLYWYQQILGQGPKLLIQFQNNGVVDDSQLPKDRFSAERLKGVDSTLKIQPAKLEDSAVYLCASSLGTGVLPGELFFGEGSRLTVL.

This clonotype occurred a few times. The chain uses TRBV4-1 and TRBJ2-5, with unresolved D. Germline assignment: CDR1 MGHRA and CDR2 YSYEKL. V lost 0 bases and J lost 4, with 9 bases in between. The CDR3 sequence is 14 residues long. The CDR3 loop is CASSQDLNGETQYF. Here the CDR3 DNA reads TGCGCCAGCAGCCAAGATTTGAATGGAGAGACCCAGTACTTC.

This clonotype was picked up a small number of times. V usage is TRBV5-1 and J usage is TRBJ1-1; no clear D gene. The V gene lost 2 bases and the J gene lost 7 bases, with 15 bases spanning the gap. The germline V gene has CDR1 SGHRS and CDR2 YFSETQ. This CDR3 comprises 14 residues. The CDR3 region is CASSFDVTRIEAFF. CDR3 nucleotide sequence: TGCGCCAGCAGCTTTGACGTCACAAGAATTGAAGCTTTCTTT.

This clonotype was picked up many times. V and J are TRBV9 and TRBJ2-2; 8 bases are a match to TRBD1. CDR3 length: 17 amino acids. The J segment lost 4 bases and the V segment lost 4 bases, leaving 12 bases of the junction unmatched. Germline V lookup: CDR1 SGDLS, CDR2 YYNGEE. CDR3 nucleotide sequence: TGTGCCAGCAGCCCGAGAACAGGGGGAAGTATCACCGGGGAGCTGTTTTTT. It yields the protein CASSPRTGGSITGELFF.

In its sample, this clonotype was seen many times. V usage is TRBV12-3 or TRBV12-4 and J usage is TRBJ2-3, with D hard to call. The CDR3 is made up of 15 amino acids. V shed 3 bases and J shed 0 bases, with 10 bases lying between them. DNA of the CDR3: TGTGCCAGCAGTTTTGGGTGGCCTAGCACAGATACGCAGTATTTT. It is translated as CASSFGWPSTDTQYF.

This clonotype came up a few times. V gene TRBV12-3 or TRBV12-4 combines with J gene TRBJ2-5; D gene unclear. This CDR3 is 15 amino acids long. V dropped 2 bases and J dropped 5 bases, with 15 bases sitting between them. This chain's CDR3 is CASSLSSQKGETQYF. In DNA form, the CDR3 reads TGTGCCAGCAGTTTAAGCTCCCAAAAGGGTGAGACCCAGTACTTC.

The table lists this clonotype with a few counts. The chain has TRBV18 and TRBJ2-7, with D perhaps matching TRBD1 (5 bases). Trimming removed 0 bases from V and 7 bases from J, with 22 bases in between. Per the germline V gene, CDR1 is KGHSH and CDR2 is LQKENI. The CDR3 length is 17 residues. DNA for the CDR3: TGTGCCAGCTCACCACCTATCGTAGCAGGGCGTCCTGGAGAGCAGTACTTC. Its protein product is CASSPPIVAGRPGEQYF.